The next 20 T cell receptor beta chains were all read from a single sample in a study of cytomegalovirus exposure and HLA in healthy donors. Vbeta (60) and Jbeta (13) primers were used in the PCR. Sequenced by immunoSEQ multiplex PCR; TCRdb stores in-frame clones only, minus some. The data hold some 120,000 clones, with about 77% observed a single time. Material: PBMCs. All receptors come from a man aged 50-59 years in good health and CMV-seronegative.

Here the CDR3 reads CASSQGSGMSADTQYF. In nucleotides, the CDR3 is TGCGCCAGCAGCCAAGGTAGCGGGATGAGCGCAGATACGCAGTATTTT. This sequence joins TRBV4-3 and TRBJ2-3; TRBD2 matches 8 bases. This CDR3 has 16 residues. Germline CDR1 LGHNA, CDR2 YSLEER. With 1 base clipped from V and 4 bases from J, the junction kept 7 bases outside the gene matches.

This clone has just one count. The rearrangement joins TRBV27 to TRBJ1-2, with D possibly being TRBD1 (6 bases). V was shortened by 6 bases and J by 2 bases, with 10 bases between the two germline ends. Per germline, CDR1 MNHEY and CDR2 SMNVEV (reference sequence). The CDR3 spans 13 residues. In DNA, the CDR3 is TGTGCCAGCAGGACGACAGGAAACTATGGCTACACCTTC. It yields the protein CASRTTGNYGYTF.

This clone has a handful of counts. The genes are TRBV6-5 and TRBJ2-1; TRBD2 matches 10 bases. V lost 6 bases, J lost 3 bases, and 5 bases stayed unmatched. Germline CDR1 reads MNHEY; CDR2 reads SVGAGI. CDR3 length equals 15 residues. The CDR3 region has the DNA TGTGCCAGCAGGCTAGCGGGAGTCGGCTACAATGAGCAGTTCTTC. Encoded protein: CASRLAGVGYNEQFF.

This sequence joins TRBV6-5 and TRBJ2-2, with 8 bases identical to TRBD2. This CDR3 spans 14 amino acids. Looked up from germline, CDR1 is MNHEY and CDR2 is SVGAGI. The V and J ends lost 7 bases and 5 bases, in that order; junction bases with no gene match: 6. CDR3 protein: CASKAGVGTGELFF. The CDR3, as DNA: TGTGCCAGCAAAGCGGGAGTGGGGACCGGGGAGCTGTTTTTT.

CDR3 coding DNA: TGTGCCAGCAGCTCTCGGACTAGCAGAGAGACCCAGTACTTC. This gives the protein CASSSRTSRETQYF. V is TRBV7-9 and J is TRBJ2-5, with 8 bases fitting TRBD2. CDR1 SEHNR and CDR2 FQNEAQ come from the germline V gene (reference sequence). This CDR3 has 14 amino acids. With 4 bases clipped from V and 4 bases from J, the junction kept 5 bases outside the gene matches. The full variable domain, rest sourced from reference TRBV7-9 and TRBJ2-5, is DTGVSQNPRHKITKRGQNVTFRCDPISEHNRLYWYRQTLGQGPEFLTYFQNEAQLEKSRLLSDRFSAERPKGSFSTLEIQRTEQGDSAMYLCASSSRTSRETQYFGPGTRLLVL.

This rearrangement joins TRBV9 to TRBJ1-4; 7 positions match TRBD1. The CDR3 covers 15 residues. Germline CDR1 reads SGDLS; CDR2 reads YYNGEE. The junction had 10 bases not matched to a gene; V was cut back by 3 bases and J by 8 bases. The CDR3 region is CASSAQGNLGEKLFF. CDR3 in DNA: TGTGCCAGCAGCGCACAGGGGAATTTAGGGGAAAAACTGTTTTTT.

This clone was observed once. V usage is TRBV18 and J usage is TRBJ1-2, with no clear D. CDR3 length: 15 residues. Germline V CDR1 and CDR2: KGHSH, LQKENI. The V end was cut by 3 bases, the J end by 4 bases, with 15 bases between. In DNA form, the CDR3 reads TGTGCCAGCTCACCTTACCTGGAGGGTCGCTATGGCTACACCTTC. Its protein is CASSPYLEGRYGYTF.

In its sample, this clone was seen once. The rearrangement joins TRBV6-5 to TRBJ1-2; D is possibly TRBD1 (5 bases). This CDR3 spans 14 amino acids. Trimming removed 2 bases at V and 5 bases at J, with 12 bases between. Germline lookup yields CDR1 MNHEY and CDR2 SVGAGI. The CDR3 DNA reads TGTGCCAGCAGTTACAAAATGGGGGGGTATGGCTACACCTTC. Its protein product is CASSYKMGGYGYTF.

The chain employs TRBV5-4 and TRBJ2-2; TRBD2 aligns across 11 bases. V lost 4 bases to trimming and J lost 7 bases; unmatched junction nucleotides: 9. Germline lookup yields CDR1 SGHNT and CDR2 YYREEE (reference sequence). The CDR3 loop spans 16 amino acids. As DNA, the CDR3 is TGTGCCAGCAGCCCTACTAGCGGGAGCTTTTACGGGGAGCTGTTTTTT. The encoded protein is CASSPTSGSFYGELFF.

This clone was found a few times. The chain recombines TRBV27 with TRBJ1-4, with 8 bases identical to TRBD1. Germline loops: CDR1 MNHEY, CDR2 SMNVEV (reference sequence). J gave up 8 bases and V 2 bases, and 10 bases lay outside the gene matches. CDR3 length: 16 amino acids. CDR3 DNA: TGTGCCAGCAGTTTAATTGGTTACAGGGGGGACGAAAAACTGTTTTTT. It translates to CASSLIGYRGDEKLFF.

This clone came up a few times. The chain joins TRBV4-3 to TRBJ2-3, with D possibly matching TRBD2 (5 bases). In germline, CDR1 is LGHNA, CDR2 YSLEER. CDR3 length: 18 amino acids. V lost 1 base to trimming and J lost 0 bases, with 17 bases between them. The CDR3: CASSQGEKADLSTDTQYF. The CDR3 DNA follows: TGCGCCAGCAGCCAAGGGGAGAAGGCGGACCTTAGCACAGATACGCAGTATTTT.

The chain recombines TRBV28 with TRBJ1-4; 11 bases fit TRBD1. Germline CDR1 MDHEN, CDR2 SYDVKM. The V and J ends lost 0 bases and 8 bases, in that order; junction bases with no gene match: 8. This CDR3 is built from 17 residues. The chain's CDR3 is CASSLWAGGQGEEKLFF. CDR3 nucleotides: TGTGCCAGCAGTTTATGGGCGGGGGGACAGGGGGAAGAAAAACTGTTTTTT.

The V and J genes are TRBV7-2 and TRBJ2-1; 8 bases are a match to TRBD2. Germline V gene sequence: CDR1 SGHTA, CDR2 FQGNSA. The CDR3 length is 17 residues. The junction had 14 bases not matched to a gene; V was cut back by 2 bases and J by 8 bases. CDR3 bases: TGTGCCAGCAGCTTAAAAACCCCAGCGGGAGCCTCGGATGAGCAGTTCTTC. Residues: CASSLKTPAGASDEQFF.

The genes are TRBV7-9 and TRBJ2-7, with 12 positions matching TRBD2. Unmatched junction bases numbered 7, after V lost 5 bases and J lost 2 bases. The CDR3 has 16 amino acids. Germline assignment: CDR1 SEHNR and CDR2 FQNEAQ (reference sequence). Here the CDR3 DNA reads TGTGCCAGCAGCGGTCCTAGCGGGAGGGCCCCCTACGAGCAGTACTTC. It is translated as CASSGPSGRAPYEQYF.

The chain recombines TRBV4-1 with TRBJ2-7, with D perhaps TRBD2 (6 bases). Germline CDR1 reads MGHRA; CDR2 reads YSYEKL. Trimming cost V 0 bases and J 2 bases, with 20 bases left between them. The length of the CDR3 is 18 residues. CDR3 loop: CASSQDLIRGSDTYEQYF. CDR3 bases: TGCGCCAGCAGCCAAGACCTCATCCGGGGGAGTGATACCTACGAGCAGTACTTC.

V and J are TRBV29-1 and TRBJ2-3, with TRBD2 matching 10 bases. The length of the CDR3 is 14 residues. CDR1 is SQVTM and CDR2 is ANQGSEA in the germline V gene. J lost 2 bases, V lost 3 bases, and 2 bases had no gene match. CDR3 DNA: TGCAGCGTTGAGAGCGGGAGGGCCACAGATACGCAGTATTTT. Translation gives CSVESGRATDTQYF.

The chain combines TRBV2 with TRBJ2-7, with a tentative D call TRBD2 (5 bases). From germline, CDR1 is SNHLY and CDR2 FYNNEI. V lost 6 bases and J 0 bases, leaving 12 bases between the germline ends. This CDR3 has 14 amino acids. The CDR3 spells CASRLDGGSYEQYF. The CDR3 nucleotides are TGTGCCAGCAGGTTGGACGGAGGCTCCTACGAGCAGTACTTC.

This sequence joins TRBV9 and TRBJ2-7; tentative D call: TRBD2 (5 bases). The germline V gene encodes CDR1 SGDLS and CDR2 YYNGEE. V dropped 6 bases and J dropped 3 bases, with 19 bases sitting between them. The CDR3 covers 15 residues. The CDR3 loop reads CASIERVQRLYEQYF. CDR3 coding DNA: TGTGCCAGCATAGAGAGGGTCCAGCGCCTCTACGAGCAGTACTTC.

The rearrangement links TRBV4-1 to TRBJ2-5; no firm D call. CDR1 is MGHRA, CDR2 YSYEKL, per germline. The CDR3 has 13 residues. Deletions cut 0 bases from V and 7 bases from J, with 9 bases between. CDR3 coding DNA: TGCGCCAGCAGCCAAGACCTAGTCGGGACCCAGTACTTC. Its translation: CASSQDLVGTQYF.

The J gene is TRBJ2-1, the V gene TRBV6-5, with D tentatively TRBD2 (7 bases). The CDR3 spans 15 residues. CDR1 MNHEY and CDR2 SVGAGI come from the germline V gene. Trimming shortened V by 3 bases and J by 8 bases, and 17 bases separated the two germline ends. The CDR3 here is CASSYEEGGFYEQFF. In DNA, the CDR3 is TGTGCCAGCAGTTATGAGGAGGGGGGGTTTTATGAGCAGTTCTTC.